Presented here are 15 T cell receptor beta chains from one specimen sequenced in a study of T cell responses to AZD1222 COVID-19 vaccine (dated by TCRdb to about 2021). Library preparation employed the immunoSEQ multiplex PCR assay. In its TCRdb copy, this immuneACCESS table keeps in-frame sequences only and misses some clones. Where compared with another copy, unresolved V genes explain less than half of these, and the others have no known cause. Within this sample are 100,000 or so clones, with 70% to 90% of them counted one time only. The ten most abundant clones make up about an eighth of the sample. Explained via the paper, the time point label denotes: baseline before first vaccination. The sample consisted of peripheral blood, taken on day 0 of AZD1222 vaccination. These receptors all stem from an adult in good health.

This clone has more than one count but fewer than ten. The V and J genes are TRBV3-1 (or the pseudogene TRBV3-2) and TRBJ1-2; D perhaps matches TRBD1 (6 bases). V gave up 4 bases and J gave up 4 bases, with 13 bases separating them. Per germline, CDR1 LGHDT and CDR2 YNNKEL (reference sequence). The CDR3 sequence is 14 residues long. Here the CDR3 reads CASSRPGQTYGYTF. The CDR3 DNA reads TGTGCCAGCAGCCGCCCGGGACAAACCTATGGCTACACCTTC.

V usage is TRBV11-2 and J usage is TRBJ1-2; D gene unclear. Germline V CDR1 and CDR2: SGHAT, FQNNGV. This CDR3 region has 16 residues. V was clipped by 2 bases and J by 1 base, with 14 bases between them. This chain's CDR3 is CASSLTPSGLNYGYTF. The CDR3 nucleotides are TGTGCCAGCAGCTTAACCCCGTCAGGACTTAACTATGGCTACACCTTC. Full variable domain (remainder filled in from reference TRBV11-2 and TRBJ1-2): EAGVAQSPRYKIIEKRQSVAFWCNPISGHATLYWYQQILGQGPKLLIQFQNNGVVDDSQLPKDRFSAERLKGVDSTLKIQPAKLEDSAVYLCASSLTPSGLNYGYTFGSGTRLTVV.

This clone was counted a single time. DNA for the CDR3: TGTGCCACCAGTGATTTACGCGGGGGAAAAGCTTTCTTT. Translated: CATSDLRGGKAFF. The chain is built from TRBV24-1 and TRBJ1-1, with a tentative D call TRBD1 (5 bases). The germline CDR1 and CDR2 sequences are KGHDR and SFDVKD. Trimming removed 1 base from V and 9 bases from J, with 11 bases in between. The CDR3 runs to 13 residues.

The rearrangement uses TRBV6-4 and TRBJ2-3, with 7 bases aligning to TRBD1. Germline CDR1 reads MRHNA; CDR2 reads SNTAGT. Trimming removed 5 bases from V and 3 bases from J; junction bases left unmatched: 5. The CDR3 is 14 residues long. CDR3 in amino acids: CASSIDRATDTQYF. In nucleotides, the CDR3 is TGTGCCAGCAGTATCGACAGGGCGACAGATACGCAGTATTTT.

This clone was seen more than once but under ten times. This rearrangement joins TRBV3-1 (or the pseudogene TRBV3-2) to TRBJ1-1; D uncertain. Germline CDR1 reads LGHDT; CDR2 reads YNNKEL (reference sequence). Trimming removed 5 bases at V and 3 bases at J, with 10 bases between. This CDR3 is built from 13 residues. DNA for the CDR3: TGTGCCAGCAGCTCAAGTCGAGACACTGAAGCTTTCTTT. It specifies CASSSSRDTEAFF.

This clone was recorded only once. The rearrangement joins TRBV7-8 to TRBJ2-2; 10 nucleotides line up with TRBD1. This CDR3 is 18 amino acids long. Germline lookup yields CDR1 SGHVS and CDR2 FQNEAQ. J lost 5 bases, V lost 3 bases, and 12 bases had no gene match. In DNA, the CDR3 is TGTGCCAGCAGCTTTCCTCCAGACAGGGGGCGAAGGACCGGGGAGCTGTTTTTT. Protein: CASSFPPDRGRRTGELFF. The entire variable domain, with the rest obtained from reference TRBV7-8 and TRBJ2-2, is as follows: GAGVSQSPRYKVAKRGQDVALRCDPISGHVSLFWYQQALGQGPEFLTYFQNEAQLDKSGLPSDRFFAERPEGSVSTLKIQRTQQEDSAVYLCASSFPPDRGRRTGELFFGEGSRLTVL.

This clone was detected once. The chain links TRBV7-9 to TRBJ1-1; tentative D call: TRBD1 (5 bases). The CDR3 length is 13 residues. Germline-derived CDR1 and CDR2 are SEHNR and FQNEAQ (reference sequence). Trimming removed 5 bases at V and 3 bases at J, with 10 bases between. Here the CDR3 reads CASSTDTYTEAFF. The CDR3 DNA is TGTGCCAGCAGCACGGACACTTACACTGAAGCTTTCTTT.

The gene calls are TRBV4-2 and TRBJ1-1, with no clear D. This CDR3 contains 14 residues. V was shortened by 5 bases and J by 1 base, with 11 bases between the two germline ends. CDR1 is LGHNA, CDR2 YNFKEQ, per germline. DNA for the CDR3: TGTGCCAGCAGCTCAGAATCCGCGAACACTGAAGCTTTCTTT. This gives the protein CASSSESANTEAFF.

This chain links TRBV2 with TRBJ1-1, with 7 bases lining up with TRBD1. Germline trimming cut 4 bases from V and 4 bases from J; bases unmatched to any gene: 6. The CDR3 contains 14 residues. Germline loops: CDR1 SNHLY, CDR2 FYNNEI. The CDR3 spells CASSVVRGGTEAFF. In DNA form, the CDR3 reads TGTGCCAGCAGTGTAGTCAGGGGGGGCACTGAAGCTTTCTTT.

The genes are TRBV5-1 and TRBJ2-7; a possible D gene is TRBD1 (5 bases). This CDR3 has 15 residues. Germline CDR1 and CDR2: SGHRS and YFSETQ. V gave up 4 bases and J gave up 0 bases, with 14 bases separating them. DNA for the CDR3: TGCGCCAGCAGCAGAACAGGCCTTAGCTCCTACGAGCAGTACTTC. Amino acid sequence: CASSRTGLSSYEQYF. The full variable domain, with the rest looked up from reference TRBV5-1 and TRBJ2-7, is KAGVTQTPRYLIKTRGQQVTLSCSPISGHRSVSWYQQTPGQGLQFLFEYFSETQRNKGNFPGRFSGRQFSNSRSEMNVSTLELGDSALYLCASSRTGLSSYEQYFGPGTRLTVT.

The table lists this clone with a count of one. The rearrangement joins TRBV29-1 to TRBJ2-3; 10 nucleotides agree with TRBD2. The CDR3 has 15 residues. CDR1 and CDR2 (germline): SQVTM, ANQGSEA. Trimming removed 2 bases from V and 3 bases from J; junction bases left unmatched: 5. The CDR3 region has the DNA TGCAGCGTTGAACCTAGCGGGGGAAGGACAGATACGCAGTATTTT. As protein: CSVEPSGGRTDTQYF.

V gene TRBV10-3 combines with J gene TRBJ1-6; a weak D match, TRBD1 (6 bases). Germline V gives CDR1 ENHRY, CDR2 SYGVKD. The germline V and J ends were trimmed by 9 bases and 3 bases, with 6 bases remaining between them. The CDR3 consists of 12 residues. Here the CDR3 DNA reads TGTGCCATGGGACACTATAATTCACCCCTCCACTTT. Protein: CAMGHYNSPLHF.

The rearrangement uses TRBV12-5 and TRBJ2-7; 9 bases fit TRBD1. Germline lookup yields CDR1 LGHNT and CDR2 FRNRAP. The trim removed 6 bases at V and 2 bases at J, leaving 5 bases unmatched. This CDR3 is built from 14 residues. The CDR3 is CASGPGQGTYEQYF. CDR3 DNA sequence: TGTGCTAGTGGACCGGGACAGGGAACCTACGAGCAGTACTTC.

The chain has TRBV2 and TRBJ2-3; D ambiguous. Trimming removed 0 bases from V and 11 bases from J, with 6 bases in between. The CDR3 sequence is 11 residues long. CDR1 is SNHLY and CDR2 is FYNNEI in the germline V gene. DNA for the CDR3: TGTGCCAGCAGTGAAGCGCGAAGGCAGTATTTT. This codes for CASSEARRQYF.

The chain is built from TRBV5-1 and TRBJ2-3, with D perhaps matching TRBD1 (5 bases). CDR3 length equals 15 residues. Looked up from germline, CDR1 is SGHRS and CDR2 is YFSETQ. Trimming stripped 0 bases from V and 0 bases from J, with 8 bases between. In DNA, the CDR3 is TGCGCCAGCAGCTTGGGGACACACAGCACAGATACGCAGTATTTT. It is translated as CASSLGTHSTDTQYF.